These 27 T cell receptor beta chains came from one sample sequenced in a study of blood T cells in healthy people across ages. With a J-beta primer mix and a sample-barcoded 5' primer, a second PCR ran about 7 to 11 cycles. Each CDR3 protein gets one entry after TCRdb re-called the 5' RACE reads with MiXCR. The sample holds roughly 930,000 distinct CDR3 sequences; roughly 50% are singletons and the top ten take 13%. Material: blood. The source is a man aged 30 to 39 in good health.

The chain uses TRBV7-7 and TRBJ2-3; D unclear. Germline CDR1 is SSHAT and CDR2 is FNYEAQ (reference sequence). CDR3 size: 15 residues. In DNA form, the CDR3 reads TGTGCTAGTTCCAGAAGTGATACTAGCACAGATACGCAGTATTTT. Translated: CASSRSDTSTDTQYF.

The V gene is TRBV21-1, the J gene TRBJ1-2. TRBV21-1 is a documented pseudogene. The CDR3 totals 17 residues. The CDR3: CASSKRFGSWVSYGYTF. The CDR3 DNA is TGTGCCAGCAGCAAAAGATTTGGGAGTTGGGTCTCCTATGGCTACACCTTC.

This clonotype appeared a few times. CDR3 protein: CAISSRDRDDEQYF. The CDR3 DNA sequence: TGTGCCATCAGTTCCCGGGACAGGGACGACGAGCAGTACTTC. The rearrangement links TRBV10-3 to TRBJ2-7; 9 nucleotides line up with TRBD1. The germline V gene has CDR1 ENHRY and CDR2 SYGVKD. The V segment lost 5 bases and the J segment 5 bases; nucleotides outside the gene matches: 7. The CDR3 consists of 14 residues.

V gene TRBV28 combines with J gene TRBJ1-4, with D uncertain. Germline loops: CDR1 MDHEN, CDR2 SYDVKM. V lost 3 bases and J 2 bases, leaving 10 bases between the germline ends. This CDR3 region has 15 residues. The chain's CDR3 is CASSFQVGTNEKLFF. In nucleotides, the CDR3 is TGTGCCAGCAGTTTCCAAGTTGGCACTAATGAAAAACTGTTTTTT.

Only a few counts were recorded for this clonotype. The J gene is TRBJ2-1, the V gene TRBV7-2; the D is unclear. The CDR3 covers 14 residues. V lost 0 bases, J lost 5 bases, and 8 bases lay in between. The V gene's germline CDR1 is SGHTA and CDR2 FQGNSA. The CDR3 region is CASSLAVDNNEQFF. CDR3 DNA sequence: TGTGCCAGCAGCTTAGCGGTGGATAACAATGAGCAGTTCTTC.

The sample holds a few counts of this clonotype. V is TRBV20-1 and J is TRBJ2-7; D unresolved. Germline V lookup: CDR1 DFQATT, CDR2 SNEGSKA (reference sequence). The CDR3 runs to 12 residues. Trimming took off 3 bases at V and 3 bases at J, with 9 bases between the two ends. The DNA of the CDR3 is TGCAGTGCTAGTACAGAAGGCTACGAGCAGTACTTC. Encoded protein: CSASTEGYEQYF.

This clonotype has more than one count but fewer than ten. DNA of the CDR3: TGCGCCAGCAGCCCCTTTAGGGGATACGAGCAGTACTTC. Encoded protein: CASSPFRGYEQYF. The chain employs TRBV4-3 and TRBJ2-7; the D gene is possibly TRBD1 (5 bases). Germline-derived CDR1 and CDR2 are LGHNA and YSLEER. The ends were cut back, 4 bases at V and 4 bases at J, with 11 bases in the middle. This CDR3 contains 13 residues.

The chain carries TRBV10-3 and TRBJ1-5; perhaps TRBD1 as D (6 bases). The CDR3 is 15 residues long. V lost 3 bases and J lost 0, with 9 bases in between. In germline, CDR1 is ENHRY, CDR2 SYGVKD. CDR3 region: CAISEQGGSNQPQHF. CDR3 DNA sequence: TGTGCCATCAGTGAACAGGGAGGTAGCAATCAGCCCCAGCATTTT.

The chain combines TRBV27 with TRBJ2-5, with TRBD1 identical over 9 bases. CDR3 length: 16 residues. V shed 8 bases and J 1 base; nucleotides not matched to a gene: 11. Per germline, CDR1 MNHEY and CDR2 SMNVEV (reference sequence). The CDR3 nucleotides read TGTGCCAGCGTTTCCGGGACAGGGTTGAGCCAAGAGACCCAGTACTTC. It codes for CASVSGTGLSQETQYF.

This clonotype was observed once. The chain links TRBV6-5 to TRBJ1-1; tentatively, D is TRBD1 (5 bases). Between the trimmed V and J ends, which lost 6 bases and 6 bases, there was a span of 14 bases. CDR1 and CDR2 (germline): MNHEY, SVGAGI. This CDR3 has 13 amino acids. The CDR3 DNA follows: TGTGCCAGCAGCAGGGTTGTCGGGGCTGAAGCTTTCTTT. This encodes CASSRVVGAEAFF.

V and J are TRBV24-1 and TRBJ2-1, with D possibly being TRBD1 or TRBD2 (5 bases each). CDR1 and CDR2 (germline): KGHDR, SFDVKD. V shed 0 bases and J shed 6 bases, with 11 bases lying between them. This CDR3 contains 15 residues. CDR3 loop: CATSDLGTPSNEQFF. The CDR3 nucleotides are TGTGCCACCAGTGATTTGGGGACCCCCTCCAATGAGCAGTTCTTC.

V and J are TRBV9 and TRBJ2-3, with a tentative D call TRBD1 (5 bases). The CDR3 is 14 amino acids. CDR1 SGDLS and CDR2 YYNGEE come from the germline V gene. V was trimmed by 3 bases and J by 4 bases, leaving 12 bases between them. The CDR3: CASSDWGDADTQYF. For the CDR3, the DNA is TGTGCCAGCAGCGATTGGGGCGACGCAGATACGCAGTATTTT.

This clonotype is a singleton in its sample. At one of its ends the junction is not consistent with the germline gene, which may arise from a read error. The J gene is TRBJ2-1, the V gene TRBV5-5; 8 nucleotides align to TRBD2. The germline gives CDR1 SGHKS, CDR2 YYEKEE (reference sequence). CDR3 length: 14 amino acids. The CDR3 DNA reads as TGTGCCCGCAGCAGAAGCGGGGGCTACAATGAGCAGTTCTTC. Translation gives CARSRSGGYNEQFF.

This chain connects TRBV20-1 to TRBJ1-6, with 7 bases that match TRBD1. From germline, CDR1 is DFQATT and CDR2 SNEGSKA (reference sequence). J was trimmed by 13 bases and V by 6 bases; bases with no gene match: 21. This CDR3 has 16 amino acids. The CDR3 DNA is TGCAGTGCCCGTGGCACAGGGGAAGTCTATATTAGCCCCCTCCACTTT. Amino acid sequence: CSARGTGEVYISPLHF.

The J gene is TRBJ2-1, the V gene TRBV4-3; the D is unclear. The CDR3 is 13 amino acids. Germline CDR1 reads LGHNA; CDR2 reads YSLEER. Trimming removed 0 bases at V and 13 bases at J, with 13 bases between. CDR3 sequence reads: CASSQEVSPTQFF. CDR3 nucleotide sequence: TGCGCCAGCAGCCAAGAGGTGTCCCCGACCCAGTTCTTC.

This sequence joins TRBV6-1 and TRBJ2-5; 8 bases line up with TRBD2. The CDR3 consists of 15 residues. Germline V CDR1 and CDR2: MNHNS, SASEGT. The V gene end was trimmed by 4 bases and the J gene end by 5 bases; junction bases not matched to a gene: 9. The CDR3: CASSAGTSVSETQYF. CDR3 DNA sequence: TGTGCCAGCAGTGCCGGGACTAGTGTTTCGGAGACCCAGTACTTC.

The chain carries TRBV29-1 and TRBJ1-5; D uncertain. The germline V gene has CDR1 SQVTM and CDR2 ANQGSEA. V lost 7 bases and J lost 4, with 14 bases in between. This CDR3 comprises 13 residues. CDR3 sequence (DNA): TGCAGCGACCTAAGGCCAGATAATCAGCCCCAGCATTTT. It is translated as CSDLRPDNQPQHF.

CDR3 residues: CASSEFLGTGVRNTEAFF. CDR3 nucleotides: TGTGCCAGCAGTGAATTTTTGGGAACAGGGGTGCGGAACACTGAAGCTTTCTTT. The V call is TRBV25-1, the J call TRBJ1-1; 7 nucleotides agree with TRBD1. The CDR3 has 18 amino acids. V lost 1 base, J lost 1 base, and 12 bases stayed unmatched. Germline-derived CDR1 and CDR2 are MGHDK and SYGVNS.

In this sample, this clonotype turned up a few times. The rearrangement links TRBV7-6 to TRBJ1-1, with D hard to call. The CDR3 runs to 16 residues. With 5 bases removed from V and 1 base from J, the gap between germline ends came to 17 bases. CDR1 is SGHVS, CDR2 FNYEAQ, per germline. In DNA, the CDR3 is TGTGCCAGCAGCCGAAGTTCGGGCAGGTCGAACACTGAAGCTTTCTTT. Its translation: CASSRSSGRSNTEAFF.

V and J are TRBV20-1 and TRBJ2-5; 12 bases are a match to TRBD2. The J call may be wrong; the DNA end is better matched by TRBJ2-7. This CDR3 spans 14 amino acids. Germline V CDR1 and CDR2: DFQATT, SNEGSKA (reference sequence). The CDR3: CSAASTSGGSEQYF. The CDR3 nucleotides read TGCAGTGCTGCCTCGACTAGCGGGGGATCCGAGCAGTACTTC.

The chain links TRBV10-3 to TRBJ2-3, with TRBD2 identical over 13 bases. This CDR3 has 16 residues. Germline V gene sequence: CDR1 ENHRY, CDR2 SYGVKD. The V and J ends lost 6 bases and 2 bases, in that order; junction bases with no gene match: 5. In DNA form, the CDR3 reads TGTGCCATCAGAACGACTAGCGGGGGGCCCACAGATACGCAGTATTTT. It specifies CAIRTTSGGPTDTQYF.

This clonotype was counted a few times. The chain combines TRBV4-3 with TRBJ2-7, with a weak D call TRBD1 (6 bases). Per germline, CDR1 LGHNA and CDR2 YSLEER. CDR3 size: 16 residues. V lost 2 bases to trimming and J lost 2 bases, with 16 bases between them. CDR3 sequence (DNA): TGCGCCAGCAGCCAATCTCACAGGGAGCGGACCTACGAGCAGTACTTC. Translation gives CASSQSHRERTYEQYF.

This clonotype was seen only a few times. The chain has TRBV7-9 and TRBJ1-1; D not resolved. The V gene lost 6 bases and the J gene lost 1 base, with 15 bases spanning the gap. The CDR3 is made up of 15 amino acids. From germline, CDR1 is SEHNR and CDR2 FQNEAQ (reference sequence). CDR3 DNA: TGTGCCAGCAGTTCCAGGCTTTCTAAGAACACTGAAGCTTTCTTT. Translating it yields CASSSRLSKNTEAFF.

Worth noting for this clonotype: This could be a read error, since a much larger clone is one nucleotide away. V usage is TRBV20-1 and J usage is TRBJ2-1; 11 bases fit TRBD2. The CDR3 has 15 amino acids. Per germline, CDR1 DFQATT and CDR2 SNEGSKA (reference sequence). The CDR3 nucleotides read TGCAGTGCTCCGAGACTAGCGGGGACCTACAAGGAGCAGTTCTTC. Translation: CSAPRLAGTYKEQFF.

This clonotype was observed a handful of times. The V and J genes are TRBV7-2 and TRBJ1-6, with D uncertain. CDR3 length: 15 amino acids. V was shortened by 5 bases and J by 3 bases, with 11 bases between the two germline ends. Germline-derived CDR1 and CDR2 are SGHTA and FQGNSA. The CDR3 nucleotides read TGTGCCAGCAGCGATCGGACGCTCTATAATTCACCCCTCCACTTT. Protein product: CASSDRTLYNSPLHF. The full variable domain, completed using reference TRBV7-2 and TRBJ1-6, is GAGVSQSPSNKVTEKGKDVELRCDPISGHTALYWYRQSLGQGLEFLIYFQGNSAPDKSGLPSDRFSAERTGGSVSTLTIQRTQQEDSAVYLCASSDRTLYNSPLHFGNGTRLTVT.

As regards this clonotype: A junction end diverges from the germline sequence, so it may reflect a read error. V gene TRBV7-8 combines with J gene TRBJ1-5; TRBD1 is a possible D gene (6 bases). Germline V gene sequence: CDR1 SGHVS, CDR2 FQNEAQ. The CDR3 has 14 residues. CDR3 nucleotide sequence: TGTACCAGCAGCGAGACAGGTCCAAATCAGCCCCAGCATTTT. As protein: CTSSETGPNQPQHF.

This clonotype was picked up a small number of times. This sequence joins TRBV20-1 and TRBJ2-3, with 11 positions matching TRBD1. Germline V lookup: CDR1 DFQATT, CDR2 SNEGSKA (reference sequence). V was clipped by 3 bases and J by 0 bases; unmatched bases: 11. The CDR3 extends over 18 amino acids. The CDR3, as DNA: TGCAGTGCTAGTAATTGGACAGGGGGCGGAATTAGCACAGATACGCAGTATTTT. Its protein product is CSASNWTGGGISTDTQYF.